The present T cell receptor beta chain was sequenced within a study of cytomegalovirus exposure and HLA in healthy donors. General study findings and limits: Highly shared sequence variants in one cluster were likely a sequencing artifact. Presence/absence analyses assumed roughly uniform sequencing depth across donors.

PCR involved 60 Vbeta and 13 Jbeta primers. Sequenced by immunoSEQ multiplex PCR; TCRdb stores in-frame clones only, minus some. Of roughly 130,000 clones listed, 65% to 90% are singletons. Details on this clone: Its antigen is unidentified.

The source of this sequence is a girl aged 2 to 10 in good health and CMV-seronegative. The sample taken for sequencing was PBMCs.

The CDR3 is CASSASGTGGRETQYF. CDR3 coding DNA: TGTGCCAGCAGTGCTTCCGGGACAGGGGGCCGGGAGACCCAGTACTTC. The chain is built from TRBV6-1 and TRBJ2-5; 12 nucleotides match TRBD1. CDR3 length: 16 amino acids. Trimming took 4 bases from V and 5 from J; bases not matched to a gene: 8. Germline lookup yields CDR1 MNHNS and CDR2 SASEGT.